This T cell receptor beta chain appears in the sequencing data of a study of CD8+ T cells in alopecia areata. Looking at the study overall: A 6-month period off drug followed tofacitinib, which lasted 6 to 18 months.

Sequencing templates came from extracted RNA that was reverse transcribed into cDNA. Sequencing was performed with immunoSEQ multiplex PCR; in TCRdb, only in-frame clones are kept and a portion is missing. The data show some 120,000 clones, approximately 54% seen once. The treatment denotes: oral pan-JAK inhibitor, 5-10 mg twice daily. Lesional scalp tissue (obtained by punch biopsy) and peripheral blood were collected from alopecia areata patients. A FACSAria was used to sort CD4+ and CD8+ T cells. These cells came from PBMCs. Trimming pared 5 bases from V and 2 bases from J, leaving 13 bases between. The CDR3 sequence is 14 residues long. The V gene's germline CDR1 is MNHEY and CDR2 SMNVEV (reference sequence). With respect to this clone: Its antigen is as yet unknown.

Whole-study findings and limits: Alphabeta T cells residing in normal skin are also sequenced in scalp samples.

This chain links TRBV27 with TRBJ2-7; possibly TRBD1 for D (5 bases). The receptor comes from a human donor with alopecia areata. The material was CD8+ T cells sorted from blood, obtained at week 24, from a patient treated with tofacitinib. As DNA, the CDR3 is TGTGCCAGCAGTATGCGGACACCGCCCTACGAGCAGTACTTC. Translating gives CASSMRTPPYEQYF.